These 9 T cell receptor beta chains came from one sample sequenced in a study of siplizumab effects on memory and regulatory T cells. Clones were read by immunoSEQ multiplex PCR, and TCRdb kept only the in-frame ones, dropping some. The table lists tens of thousands of clones, 85% to 95% of them singletons. The sequenced sample consisted of CD8+ T cells sorted from blood. The receptors derive from a human donor in good health.

The genes are TRBV4-3 and TRBJ1-1; no clear D gene. Germline V gene data show CDR1 as LGHNA and CDR2 as YSLEER. Trimming removed 2 bases from V and 0 bases from J, with 7 bases in between. This CDR3 is built from 14 residues. Written as DNA, the CDR3 is TGCGCCAGCAGCCAAACGGGGATGAACACTGAAGCTTTCTTT. It is translated as CASSQTGMNTEAFF.

This rearrangement joins TRBV7-3 to TRBJ2-7; 8 nucleotides agree with TRBD1. Germline-derived CDR1 and CDR2 are SGHTA and FQGTGA. The CDR3 runs 14 residues. With 3 bases clipped from V and 4 bases from J, the junction kept 5 bases outside the gene matches. The CDR3 bases are TGTGCCAGCAGCTTTCAGGGGGCTCGGTACGAGCAGTACTTC. Its translation is CASSFQGARYEQYF. Supplemented by reference TRBV7-3 and TRBJ2-7, the full variable domain reads GAGVSQTPSNKVTEKGKYVELRCDPISGHTALYWYRQSLGQGPEFLIYFQGTGAADDSGLPNDRFFAVRPEGSVSTLKIQRTERGDSAVYLCASSFQGARYEQYFGPGTRLTVT.

CDR3: CASKPGYNEQFF. The CDR3 DNA follows: TGTGCCAGCAAGCCAGGGTACAATGAGCAGTTCTTC. This chain joins TRBV2 and TRBJ2-1, with D tentatively TRBD1 (5 bases). The CDR3 contains 12 residues. V was trimmed by 7 bases and J by 4 bases, leaving 8 bases between them. Germline V lookup: CDR1 SNHLY, CDR2 FYNNEI.

This chain uses TRBV9 with TRBJ2-1; unclear D gene. The germline V and J ends were trimmed by 0 bases and 5 bases, with 9 bases remaining between them. Looked up from germline, CDR1 is SGDLS and CDR2 is YYNGEE. The CDR3 totals 14 residues. This CDR3 reads CASSVDSGHNEQFF. The CDR3 DNA reads TGTGCCAGCAGCGTAGACAGTGGACACAATGAGCAGTTCTTC.

J is TRBJ2-1 and V is TRBV10-3; TRBD2 matches at 10 bases. Per germline, CDR1 ENHRY and CDR2 SYGVKD. The V gene end was trimmed by 4 bases and the J gene end by 7 bases; junction bases not matched to a gene: 13. This CDR3 region has 17 residues. This CDR3 is CAISGRFTSGEGNEQFF. DNA of the CDR3: TGTGCCATCAGTGGACGATTTACTAGCGGGGAAGGTAATGAGCAGTTCTTC.

The chain couples TRBV10-1 to TRBJ2-7; TRBD1 might be the D (6 bases). Germline CDR1 and CDR2: WNHNN and SYGVQD (reference sequence). The germline V and J ends were trimmed by 2 bases and 3 bases, with 8 bases remaining between them. There are 13 residues in the CDR3. CDR3 nucleotides: TGCGCCAGCAGTGAGGGACAGAACTACGAGCAGTACTTC. As protein: CASSEGQNYEQYF.

The chain employs TRBV28 and TRBJ2-5; 12 bases match TRBD2. The DNA end is a closer match to TRBJ2-7, so the J assignment may be wrong. CDR1 and CDR2 from the germline V gene are MDHEN and SYDVKM. The CDR3 length is 16 residues. CDR3 sequence reads: CASSYLAGGQIYEQYF. CDR3 coding DNA: TGTGCCAGCAGCTATCTAGCGGGGGGGCAAATCTACGAGCAGTACTTC.

On this clone: The sample holds other DNA sequences that translate to the same CDR3. This chain uses TRBV19 with TRBJ1-5; D is unclear. Trimming left V 1 base short and J 0 bases short, with 7 bases between. CDR3 size: 15 residues. Germline lookup yields CDR1 LNHDA and CDR2 SQIVND (reference sequence). The CDR3 bases are TGTGCCAGTAGTATAGTGGCGGGTAGCAATCAGCCCCAGCATTTT. It codes for CASSIVAGSNQPQHF. The whole variable domain, filled in from reference TRBV19 and TRBJ1-5, reads DGGITQSPKYLFRKEGQNVTLSCEQNLNHDAMYWYRQDPGQGLRLIYYSQIVNDFQKGDIAEGYSVSREKKESFPLTVTSAQKNPTAFYLCASSIVAGSNQPQHFGDGTRLSIL.

The rearrangement joins TRBV6-1 to TRBJ1-3; possibly TRBD1 for D (6 bases). Trimming took 2 bases from V and 11 from J, leaving 13 bases between them. CDR1 and CDR2 from the germline V gene are MNHNS and SASEGT. The CDR3 covers 13 residues. CDR3 protein: CASSELPGVPIYF. CDR3 DNA sequence: TGTGCCAGCAGTGAACTCCCAGGGGTACCCATATATTTT.